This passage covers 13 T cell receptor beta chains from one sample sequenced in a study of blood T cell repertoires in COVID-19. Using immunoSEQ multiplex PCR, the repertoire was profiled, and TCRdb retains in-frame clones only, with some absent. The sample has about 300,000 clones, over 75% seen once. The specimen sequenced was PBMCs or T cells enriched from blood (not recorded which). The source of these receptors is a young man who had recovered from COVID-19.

CDR3 bases: TGTGCCAGCAGCTTAGCTGGACTCTCCTACGAGCAGTACTTC. This sequence encodes CASSLAGLSYEQYF. J is TRBJ2-7 and V is TRBV11-2, with D tentatively TRBD2 (5 bases). CDR3 length: 14 residues. Germline CDR1 reads SGHAT; CDR2 reads FQNNGV. Trimming took off 1 base at V and 0 bases at J, with 7 bases between the two ends.

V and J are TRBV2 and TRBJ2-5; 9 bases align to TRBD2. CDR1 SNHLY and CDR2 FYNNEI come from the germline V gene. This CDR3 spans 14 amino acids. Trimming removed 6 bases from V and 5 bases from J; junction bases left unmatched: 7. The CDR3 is CASSRGGDGETQYF. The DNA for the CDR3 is TGTGCCAGCAGCCGCGGGGGGGACGGGGAGACCCAGTACTTC. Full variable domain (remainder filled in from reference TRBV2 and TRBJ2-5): EPEVTQTPSHQVTQMGQEVILRCVPISNHLYFYWYRQILGQKVEFLVSFYNNEISEKSEIFDDQFSVERPDGSNFTLKIRSTKLEDSAMYFCASSRGGDGETQYFGPGTRLLVL.

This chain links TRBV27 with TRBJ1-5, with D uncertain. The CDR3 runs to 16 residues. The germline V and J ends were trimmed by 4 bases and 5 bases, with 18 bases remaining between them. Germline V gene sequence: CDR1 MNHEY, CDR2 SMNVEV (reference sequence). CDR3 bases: TGTGCCAGCAGTTCTCTGGGCTCCCCTACTTATCAGCCCCAGCATTTT. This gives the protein CASSSLGSPTYQPQHF.

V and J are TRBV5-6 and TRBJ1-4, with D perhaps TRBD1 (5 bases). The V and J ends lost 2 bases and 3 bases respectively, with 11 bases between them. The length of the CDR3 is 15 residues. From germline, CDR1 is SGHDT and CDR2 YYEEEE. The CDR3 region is CASSFDRESNEKLFF. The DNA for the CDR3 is TGTGCCAGCAGCTTTGACAGAGAATCTAATGAAAAACTGTTTTTT.

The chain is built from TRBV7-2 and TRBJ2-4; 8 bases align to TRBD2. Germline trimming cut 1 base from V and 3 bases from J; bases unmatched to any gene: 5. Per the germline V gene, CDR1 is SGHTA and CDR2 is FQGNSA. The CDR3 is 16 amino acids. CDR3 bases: TGTGCCAGCAGCTTAGGAGCGGGAGAATACAAAAACATTCAGTACTTC. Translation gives CASSLGAGEYKNIQYF.

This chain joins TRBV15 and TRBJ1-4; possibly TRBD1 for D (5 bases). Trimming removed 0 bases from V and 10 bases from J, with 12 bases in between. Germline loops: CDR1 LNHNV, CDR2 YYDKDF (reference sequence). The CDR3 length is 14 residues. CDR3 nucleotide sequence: TGTGCCACCAGCAGAGAACAGGAGATAGGAAAACTGTTTTTT. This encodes CATSREQEIGKLFF. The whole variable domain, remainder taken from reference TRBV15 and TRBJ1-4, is DAMVIQNPRYQVTQFGKPVTLSCSQTLNHNVMYWYQQKSSQAPKLLFHYYDKDFNNEADTPDNFQSRRPNTSFCFLDIRSPGLGDTAMYLCATSREQEIGKLFFGSGTQLSVL.

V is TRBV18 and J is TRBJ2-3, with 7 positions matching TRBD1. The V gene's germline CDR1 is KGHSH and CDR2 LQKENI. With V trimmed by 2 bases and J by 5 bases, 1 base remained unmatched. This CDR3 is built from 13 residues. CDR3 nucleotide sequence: TGTGCCAGCTCACCAAGACAGGGAGATACGCAGTATTTT. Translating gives CASSPRQGDTQYF.

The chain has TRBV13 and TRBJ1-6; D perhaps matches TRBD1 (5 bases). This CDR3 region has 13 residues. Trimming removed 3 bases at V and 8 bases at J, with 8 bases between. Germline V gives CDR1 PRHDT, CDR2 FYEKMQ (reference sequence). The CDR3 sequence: CASSLGGDSPLHF. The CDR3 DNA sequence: TGTGCCAGCAGCTTGGGGGGGGATTCACCCCTCCACTTT.

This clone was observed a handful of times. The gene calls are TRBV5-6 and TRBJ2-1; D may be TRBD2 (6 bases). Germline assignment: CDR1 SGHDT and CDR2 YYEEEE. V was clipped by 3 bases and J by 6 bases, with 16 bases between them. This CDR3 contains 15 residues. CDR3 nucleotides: TGTGCCAGCAGCTCTCCGGGAGTAATTCTCAATGAGCAGTTCTTC. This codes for CASSSPGVILNEQFF.

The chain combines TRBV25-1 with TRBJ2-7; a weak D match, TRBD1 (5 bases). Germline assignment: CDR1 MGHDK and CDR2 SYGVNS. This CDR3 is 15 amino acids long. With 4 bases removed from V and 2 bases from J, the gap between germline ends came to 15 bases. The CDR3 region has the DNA TGTGCCAGCAGTGGTTTTACAGGCCCAACCTACGAGCAGTACTTC. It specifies CASSGFTGPTYEQYF.

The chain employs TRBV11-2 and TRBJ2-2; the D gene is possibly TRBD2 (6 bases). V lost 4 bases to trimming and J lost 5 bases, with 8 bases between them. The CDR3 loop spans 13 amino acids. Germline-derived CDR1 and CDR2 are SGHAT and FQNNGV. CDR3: CASSWRVTGELFF. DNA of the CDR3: TGTGCCAGCAGCTGGAGGGTGACCGGGGAGCTGTTTTTT.

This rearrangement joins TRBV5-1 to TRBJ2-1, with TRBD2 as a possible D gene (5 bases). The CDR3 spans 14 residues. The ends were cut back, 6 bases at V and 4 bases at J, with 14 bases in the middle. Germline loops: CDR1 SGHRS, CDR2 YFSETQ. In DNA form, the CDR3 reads TGCGCCAGCACCTACCCCGGGGATTACAATGAGCAGTTCTTC. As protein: CASTYPGDYNEQFF.

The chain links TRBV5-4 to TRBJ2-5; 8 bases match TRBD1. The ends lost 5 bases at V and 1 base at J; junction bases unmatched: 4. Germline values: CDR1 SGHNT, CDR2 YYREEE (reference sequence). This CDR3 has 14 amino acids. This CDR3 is CASSYDRGQETQYF. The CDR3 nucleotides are TGTGCCAGCAGTTACGACAGGGGCCAAGAGACCCAGTACTTC.